This T cell receptor (beta chain) was captured by sequencing in a study of cytomegalovirus exposure and HLA in healthy donors. In the PCR, 60 Vbeta and 13 Jbeta primers were used. Repertoires were generated with immunoSEQ multiplex PCR, while TCRdb's copy carries only in-frame clones and drops some. This table holds over 50,000 clones, around 72% found once. The CDR3 is made up of 16 amino acids. Germline V gene lookup returns CDR1 MNHEY and CDR2 SMNVEV (reference sequence). V was pared by 6 bases and J by 5 bases, with 8 bases of the junction left unmatched. The rearrangement uses TRBV27 and TRBJ2-3; 13 bases fit TRBD2. Sequenced material: PBMCs. This clonotype was sampled from a man in his fifties or sixties in good health and CMV-seropositive. The CDR3 sequence: CASSPIRTSGRDTQYF. The CDR3, as DNA: TGTGCCAGCAGCCCTATTCGGACTAGCGGGAGAGATACGCAGTATTTT.